These 4 T cell receptor beta chains were all obtained from the same sample, sequenced in a study of T cell changes during pregnancy in multiple sclerosis. Sequenced by immunoSEQ multiplex PCR; TCRdb stores in-frame clones only, minus some. The table lists 90,000 to 120,000 clones, approximately 91% of them singletons. The sample in question was peripheral blood, obtained after pregnancy. The source is a female donor with multiple sclerosis, enrolled in a pregnancy study.

The chain has TRBV6-1 and TRBJ1-5, with a weak D call TRBD1 (6 bases). The CDR3 has 13 amino acids. Trimming pared 0 bases from V and 13 bases from J, leaving 13 bases between. CDR1 MNHNS and CDR2 SASEGT come from the germline V gene. CDR3 residues: CASSEAPGHEQHF. CDR3 DNA: TGTGCCAGCAGTGAAGCCCCGGGACACGAACAGCATTTT.

The chain combines TRBV27 with TRBJ1-5, with 7 bases identical to TRBD1. The V and J ends lost 5 bases and 5 bases, in that order; junction bases with no gene match: 9. This CDR3 has 15 residues. Germline CDR1 is MNHEY and CDR2 is SMNVEV (reference sequence). The CDR3 sequence: CASSLRQGFHQPQHF. CDR3 in DNA: TGTGCCAGCAGTCTCCGACAGGGCTTCCATCAGCCCCAGCATTTT.

The chain couples TRBV5-1 to TRBJ2-3, with TRBD2 matching 13 bases. This CDR3 is 16 amino acids long. V shed 2 bases, J shed 7 bases, and the junction held 7 bases outside the gene matches. CDR1 is SGHRS and CDR2 is YFSETQ in the germline V gene. The DNA of the CDR3 is TGCGCCAGCAGCTTAGAACTAGCGGGGGGGCACAATACGCAGTATTTT. Protein product: CASSLELAGGHNTQYF.

This chain uses TRBV10-3 with TRBJ2-6; no clear D. V was pared by 8 bases and J by 0 bases, with 5 bases between. Per germline, CDR1 ENHRY and CDR2 SYGVKD. CDR3 length: 13 amino acids. The CDR3 bases are TGTGCCATCCGGAGCTCTGGGGCCAACGTCCTGACTTTC. Its protein product is CAIRSSGANVLTF.